The subject of this entry is one T cell receptor (beta chain). Authors' methods: Scientists estimated how many nucleated cells there were by amplifying reference gene primers. Clones were sequenced by immunoSEQ multiplex PCR, and TCRdb holds only the in-frame ones, with some missing. For V, J and clone size, that table is used; D and trimming come from the DNA. The data contain 150,000 to 200,000 clones, 88% of them singletons. These data originate in a study of blood T cell repertoires in COVID-19. About the study: T cells, B-cell-depleted T cells, or PBMCs provided the cDNA or gDNA that served as material.

CDR1 SGHTA and CDR2 FQGNSA come from the germline V gene. V lost 0 bases and J lost 0; bases outside the gene matches: 1. CDR3 length equals 16 residues. This clonotype was obtained from a human donor in a cohort sampled during active COVID-19. The material sequenced was peripheral blood. The rearrangement links TRBV7-2 to TRBJ2-3; 9 bases agree with TRBD2. The CDR3 DNA reads TGTGCCAGCAGCTTAGCTAGCGGGAGCAGCACAGATACGCAGTATTTT. Protein sequence: CASSLASGSSTDTQYF.